This T cell receptor beta chain was profiled in a study of cytomegalovirus exposure and HLA in healthy donors. Study observations and caveats: The study assumed roughly uniform donor sequencing depth for presence/absence analyses. As a later analysis showed, several of the most significant clusters appeared to be linked to common viral pathogens. V- and J-gene trimming of TCR beta was linked (in a later analysis) to a missense DCLRE1C variant. Researchers reported from a later analysis that most CMV-associated TCR beta chains appeared HLA-restricted.

Primers for the PCR totalled 60 Vbeta and 13 Jbeta. The method was immunoSEQ multiplex PCR; TCRdb's version includes in-frame clones alone and lacks a portion of them. The sample lists 74,000 or so clones, about three quarters seen once, with roughly 3.2% in the top ten. There are a few counts of this clone. What it binds is not known. A read error may account for a junction end that differs from germline. Per germline, CDR1 SEHNR and CDR2 FQNEAQ (reference sequence). This CDR3 comprises 16 residues. The source is a man aged 45-60 years in good health and CMV-seropositive. Source material: PBMCs. The chain combines TRBV7-9 with TRBJ2-7; D may be TRBD1 (5 bases). CDR3 sequence reads: CSSSQESAGYLYEQYF. Written as DNA, the CDR3 is TGTTCCAGCAGCCAGGAGTCCGCAGGGTACCTGTACGAGCAGTACTTC.